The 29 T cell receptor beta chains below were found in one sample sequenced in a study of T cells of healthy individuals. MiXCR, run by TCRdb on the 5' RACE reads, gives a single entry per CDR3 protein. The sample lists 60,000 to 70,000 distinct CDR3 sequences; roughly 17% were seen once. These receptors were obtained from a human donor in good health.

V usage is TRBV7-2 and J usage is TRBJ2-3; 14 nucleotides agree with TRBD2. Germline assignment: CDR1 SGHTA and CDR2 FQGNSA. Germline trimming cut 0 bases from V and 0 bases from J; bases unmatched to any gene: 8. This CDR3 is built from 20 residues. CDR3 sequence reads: CASSLAPGLAGASSTDTQYF. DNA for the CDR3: TGTGCCAGCAGCTTAGCGCCGGGACTAGCGGGGGCCTCTAGCACAGATACGCAGTATTTT.

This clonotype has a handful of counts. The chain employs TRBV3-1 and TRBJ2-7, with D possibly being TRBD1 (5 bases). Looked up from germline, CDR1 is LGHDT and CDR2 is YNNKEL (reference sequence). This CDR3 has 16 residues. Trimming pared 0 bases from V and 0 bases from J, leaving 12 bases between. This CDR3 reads CASSQDTTAYSYEQYF. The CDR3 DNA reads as TGTGCCAGCAGCCAAGATACGACAGCTTACTCCTACGAGCAGTACTTC.

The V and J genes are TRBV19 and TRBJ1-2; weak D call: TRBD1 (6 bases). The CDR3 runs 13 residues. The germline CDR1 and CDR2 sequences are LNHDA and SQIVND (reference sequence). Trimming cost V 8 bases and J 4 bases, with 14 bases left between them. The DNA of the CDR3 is TGTGCCAGTTCCAAGGACAGTGGCTATGGCTACACCTTC. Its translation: CASSKDSGYGYTF.

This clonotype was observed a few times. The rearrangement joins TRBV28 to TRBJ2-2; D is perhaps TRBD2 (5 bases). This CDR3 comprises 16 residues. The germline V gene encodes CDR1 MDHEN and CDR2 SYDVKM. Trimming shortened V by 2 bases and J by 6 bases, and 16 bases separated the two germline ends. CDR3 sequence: CASSLAQRGFAGELFF. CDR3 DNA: TGTGCCAGCAGTTTAGCCCAACGGGGTTTCGCCGGGGAGCTGTTTTTT.

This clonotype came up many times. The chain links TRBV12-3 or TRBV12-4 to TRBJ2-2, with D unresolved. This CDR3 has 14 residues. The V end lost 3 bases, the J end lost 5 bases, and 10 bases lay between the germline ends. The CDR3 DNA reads TGTGCCAGCAGTTTTCTCCCTAAGACCGGGGAGCTGTTTTTT. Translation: CASSFLPKTGELFF.

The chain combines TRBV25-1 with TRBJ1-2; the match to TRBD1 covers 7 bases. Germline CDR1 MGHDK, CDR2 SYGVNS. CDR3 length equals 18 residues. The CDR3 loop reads CPPPRYRTGGGIYYGYTF. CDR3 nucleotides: TGTCCGCCACCCCGCTACAGGACAGGTGGGGGTATATACTATGGCTACACCTTC.

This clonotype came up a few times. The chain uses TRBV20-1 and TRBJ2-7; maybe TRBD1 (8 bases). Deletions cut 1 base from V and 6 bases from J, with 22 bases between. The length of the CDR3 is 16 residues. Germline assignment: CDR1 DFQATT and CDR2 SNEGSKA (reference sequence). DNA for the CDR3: TGCAGTGCTAGAGTCTGGACAGGGAGGGGAGGGTCCGAGCAGTACTTC. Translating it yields CSARVWTGRGGSEQYF.

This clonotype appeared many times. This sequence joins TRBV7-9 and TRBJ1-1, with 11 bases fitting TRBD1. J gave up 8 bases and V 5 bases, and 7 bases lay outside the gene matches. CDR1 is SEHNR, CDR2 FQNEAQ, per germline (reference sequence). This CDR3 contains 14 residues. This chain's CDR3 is CASSNRDRGWEAFF. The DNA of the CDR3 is TGTGCCAGCAGCAACCGGGACAGGGGGTGGGAAGCTTTCTTT.

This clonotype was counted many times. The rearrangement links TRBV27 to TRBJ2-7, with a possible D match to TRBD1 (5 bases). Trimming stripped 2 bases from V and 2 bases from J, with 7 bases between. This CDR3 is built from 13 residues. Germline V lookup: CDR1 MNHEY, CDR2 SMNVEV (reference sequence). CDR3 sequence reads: CASSLTGTYEQYF. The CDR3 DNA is TGTGCCAGCAGTTTAACAGGTACCTACGAGCAGTACTTC.

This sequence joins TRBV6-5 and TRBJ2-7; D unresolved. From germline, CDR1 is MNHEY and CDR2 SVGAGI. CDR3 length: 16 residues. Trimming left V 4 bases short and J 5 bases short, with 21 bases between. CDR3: CASSFVRADAFDEQYF. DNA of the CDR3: TGTGCCAGCAGTTTCGTCCGGGCTGATGCTTTTGACGAGCAGTACTTC.

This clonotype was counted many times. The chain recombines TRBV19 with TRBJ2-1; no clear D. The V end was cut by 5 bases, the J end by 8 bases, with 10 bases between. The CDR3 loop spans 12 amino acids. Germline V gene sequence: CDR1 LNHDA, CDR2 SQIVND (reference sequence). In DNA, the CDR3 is TGTGCCAGTAGTGTGACACGACATGAGCAGTTCTTC. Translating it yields CASSVTRHEQFF.

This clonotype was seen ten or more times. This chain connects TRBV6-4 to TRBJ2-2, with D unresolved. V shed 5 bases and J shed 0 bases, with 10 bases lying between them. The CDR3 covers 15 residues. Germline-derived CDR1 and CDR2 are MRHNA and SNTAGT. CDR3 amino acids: CASSPSFTNTGELFF. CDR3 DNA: TGTGCCAGCAGTCCCTCCTTCACGAACACCGGGGAGCTGTTTTTT.

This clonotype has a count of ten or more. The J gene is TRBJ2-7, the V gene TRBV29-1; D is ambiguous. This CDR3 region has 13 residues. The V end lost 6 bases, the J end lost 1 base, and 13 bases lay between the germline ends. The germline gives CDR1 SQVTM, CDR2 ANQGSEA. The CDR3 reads CSVRSKGSYEQYF. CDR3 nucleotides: TGCAGCGTCAGGTCCAAGGGATCCTACGAGCAGTACTTC.

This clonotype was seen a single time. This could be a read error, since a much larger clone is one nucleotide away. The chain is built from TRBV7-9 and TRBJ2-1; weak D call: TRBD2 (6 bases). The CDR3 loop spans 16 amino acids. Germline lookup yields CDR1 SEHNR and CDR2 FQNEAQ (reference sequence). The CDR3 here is CASGLSGRGRYNEQFF. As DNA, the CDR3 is TGTGCCAGCGGCTTATCAGGCCGGGGGAGATACAATGAGCAGTTCTTC.

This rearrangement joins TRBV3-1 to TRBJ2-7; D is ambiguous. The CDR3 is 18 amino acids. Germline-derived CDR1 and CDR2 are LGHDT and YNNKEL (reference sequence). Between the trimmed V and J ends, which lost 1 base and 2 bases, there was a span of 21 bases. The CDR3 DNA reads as TGTGCCAGCAGCCAAGCGCTAGTAATGAGGCCCTCCCCCTACGAGCAGTACTTC. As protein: CASSQALVMRPSPYEQYF.

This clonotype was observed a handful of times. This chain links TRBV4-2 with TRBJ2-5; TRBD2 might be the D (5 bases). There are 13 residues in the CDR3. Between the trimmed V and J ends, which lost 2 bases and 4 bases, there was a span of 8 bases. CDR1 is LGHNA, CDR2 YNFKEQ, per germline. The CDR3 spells CASSQSGSETQYF. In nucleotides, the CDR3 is TGTGCCAGCAGCCAAAGCGGCTCAGAGACCCAGTACTTC.

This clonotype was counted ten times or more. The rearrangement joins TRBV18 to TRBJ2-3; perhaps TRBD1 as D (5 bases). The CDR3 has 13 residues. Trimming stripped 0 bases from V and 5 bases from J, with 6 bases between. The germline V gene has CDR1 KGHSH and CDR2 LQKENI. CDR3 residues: CASSPPGEDTQYF. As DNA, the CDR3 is TGTGCCAGCTCACCACCAGGGGAAGATACGCAGTATTTT. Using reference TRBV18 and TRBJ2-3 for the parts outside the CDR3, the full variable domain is NAGVMQNPRHLVRRRGQEARLRCSPMKGHSHVYWYRQLPEEGLKFMVYLQKENIIDESGMPKERFSAEFPKEGPSILRIQQVVRGDSAAYFCASSPPGEDTQYFGPGTRLTVL.

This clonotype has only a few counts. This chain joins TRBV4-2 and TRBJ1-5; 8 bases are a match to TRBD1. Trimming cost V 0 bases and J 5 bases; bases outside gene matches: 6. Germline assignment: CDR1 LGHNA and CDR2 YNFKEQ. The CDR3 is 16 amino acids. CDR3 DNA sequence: TGTGCCAGCAGCCAAGAAGGACAGGGATGGGATCAGCCCCAGCATTTT. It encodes CASSQEGQGWDQPQHF.

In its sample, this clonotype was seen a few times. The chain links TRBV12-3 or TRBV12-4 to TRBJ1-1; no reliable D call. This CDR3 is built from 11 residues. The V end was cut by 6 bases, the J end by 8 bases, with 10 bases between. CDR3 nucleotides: TGTGCCAGCAGCTTGGGCCGGGAAGCTTTCTTT. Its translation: CASSLGREAFF.

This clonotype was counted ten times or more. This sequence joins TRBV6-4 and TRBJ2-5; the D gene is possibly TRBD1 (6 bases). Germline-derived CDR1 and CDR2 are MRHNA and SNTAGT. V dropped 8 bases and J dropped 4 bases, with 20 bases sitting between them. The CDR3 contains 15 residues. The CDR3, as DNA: TGTGCCAGCGATTGTTTGACAGGCTTTGGAGAGACCCAGTACTTC. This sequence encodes CASDCLTGFGETQYF.

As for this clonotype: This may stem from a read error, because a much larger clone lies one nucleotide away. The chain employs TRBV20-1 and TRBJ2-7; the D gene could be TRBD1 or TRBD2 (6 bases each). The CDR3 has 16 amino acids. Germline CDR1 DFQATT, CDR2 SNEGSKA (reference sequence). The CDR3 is CSAYTNQGRETYEQCF. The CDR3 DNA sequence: TGCAGTGCATATACGAACCAGGGGCGGGAAACCTACGAGCAGTGCTTC.

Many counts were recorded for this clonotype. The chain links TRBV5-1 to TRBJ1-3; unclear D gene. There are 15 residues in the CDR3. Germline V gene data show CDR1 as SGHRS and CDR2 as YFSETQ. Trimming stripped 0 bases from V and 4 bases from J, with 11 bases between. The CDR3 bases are TGCGCCAGCAGCTTGGGGTCCAGGATCGGAAACACCATATATTTT. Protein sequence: CASSLGSRIGNTIYF.

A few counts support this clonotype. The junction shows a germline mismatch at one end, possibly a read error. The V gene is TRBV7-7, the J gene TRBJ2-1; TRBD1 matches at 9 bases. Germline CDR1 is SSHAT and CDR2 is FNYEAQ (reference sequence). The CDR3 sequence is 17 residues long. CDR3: CASSPSLGQGTYNEQFF. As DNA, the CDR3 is TGTGCTAGCAGCCCCTCCCTCGGACAGGGGACCTACAATGAGCAGTTCTTC.

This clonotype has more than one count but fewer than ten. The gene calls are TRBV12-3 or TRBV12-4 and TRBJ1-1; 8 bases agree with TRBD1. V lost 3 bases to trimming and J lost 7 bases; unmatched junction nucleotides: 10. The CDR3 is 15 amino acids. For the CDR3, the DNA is TGTGCCAGCAGTTTGAGCCACAGGGGGTCGGGTGAAGCTTTCTTT. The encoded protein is CASSLSHRGSGEAFF.

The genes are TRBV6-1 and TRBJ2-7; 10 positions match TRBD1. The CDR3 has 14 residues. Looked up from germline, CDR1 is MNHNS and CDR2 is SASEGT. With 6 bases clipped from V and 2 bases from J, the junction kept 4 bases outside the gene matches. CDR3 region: CASRTGQGTYEQYF. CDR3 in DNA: TGTGCCAGCAGGACGGGACAGGGGACCTACGAGCAGTACTTC.

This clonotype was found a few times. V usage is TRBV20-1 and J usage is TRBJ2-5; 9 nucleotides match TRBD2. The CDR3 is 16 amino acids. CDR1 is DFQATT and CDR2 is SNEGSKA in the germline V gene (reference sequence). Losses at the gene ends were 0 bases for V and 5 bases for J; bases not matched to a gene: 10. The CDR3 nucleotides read TGCAGTGCTAGAGATGTTGCGGGAGGGCCGGGGGAGACCCAGTACTTC. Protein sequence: CSARDVAGGPGETQYF.

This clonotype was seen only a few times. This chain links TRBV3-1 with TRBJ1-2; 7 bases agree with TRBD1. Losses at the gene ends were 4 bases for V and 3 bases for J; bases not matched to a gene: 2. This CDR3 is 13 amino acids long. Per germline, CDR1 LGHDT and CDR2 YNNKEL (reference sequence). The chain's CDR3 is CASSRQGDYGYTF. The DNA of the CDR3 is TGTGCCAGCAGCCGACAGGGAGACTATGGCTACACCTTC.

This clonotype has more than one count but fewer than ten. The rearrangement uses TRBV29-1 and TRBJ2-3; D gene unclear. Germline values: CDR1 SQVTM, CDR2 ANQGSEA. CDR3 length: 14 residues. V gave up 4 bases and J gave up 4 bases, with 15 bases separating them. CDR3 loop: CSVGGPLKPDTQYF. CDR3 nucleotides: TGCAGCGTTGGAGGACCCCTCAAGCCAGATACGCAGTATTTT.

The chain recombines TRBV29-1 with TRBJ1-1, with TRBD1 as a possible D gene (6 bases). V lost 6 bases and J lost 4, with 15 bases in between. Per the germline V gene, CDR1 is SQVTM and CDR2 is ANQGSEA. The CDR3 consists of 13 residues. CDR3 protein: CSVLQGLGTEAFF. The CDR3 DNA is TGCAGCGTGTTACAGGGTCTGGGCACTGAAGCTTTCTTT.